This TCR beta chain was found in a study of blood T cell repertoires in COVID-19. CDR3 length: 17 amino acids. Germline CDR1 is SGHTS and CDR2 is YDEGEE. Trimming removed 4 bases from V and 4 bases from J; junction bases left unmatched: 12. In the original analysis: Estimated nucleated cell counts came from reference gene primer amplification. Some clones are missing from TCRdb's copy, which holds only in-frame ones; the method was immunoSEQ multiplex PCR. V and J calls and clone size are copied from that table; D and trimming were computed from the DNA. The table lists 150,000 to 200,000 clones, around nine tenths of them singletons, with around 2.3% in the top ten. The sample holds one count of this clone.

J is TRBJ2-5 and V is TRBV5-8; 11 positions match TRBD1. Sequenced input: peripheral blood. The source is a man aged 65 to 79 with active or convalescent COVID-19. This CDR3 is CASSPGQGAPKGETQYF. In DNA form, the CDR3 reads TGTGCCAGCAGCCCCGGACAGGGGGCCCCCAAAGGAGAGACCCAGTACTTC.